Presented here are 30 T cell receptor beta chains from one specimen sequenced in a study of T cells of healthy individuals. TCRdb reprocessed the 5' RACE reads via MiXCR and lists one record per CDR3 protein. The table lists about 41,000 distinct CDR3 sequences, 4% to 5% of them singletons. These receptors were collected from a human donor in good health.

In this sample, this clonotype turned up a few times. V usage is TRBV30 and J usage is TRBJ1-1; no firm D call. The CDR3 runs 13 residues. Per the germline V gene, CDR1 is GTSNPN and CDR2 is SVGIG (reference sequence). V was pared by 5 bases and J by 5 bases, with 15 bases between. The DNA for the CDR3 is TGTGCCTGGTCCCCTTCTGGCAGGACTGAAGCTTTCTTT. It translates to CAWSPSGRTEAFF. Full variable domain (outside the CDR3, taken from reference TRBV30 and TRBJ1-1): SQTIHQWPATLVQPVGSPLSLECTVEGTSNPNLYWYRQAAGRGLQLLFYSVGIGQISSEVPQNLSASRPQDRQFILSSKKLLLSDSGFYLCAWSPSGRTEAFFGQGTRLTVV.

In this sample, this clonotype turned up a few times. The chain recombines TRBV20-1 with TRBJ1-6, with D perhaps TRBD1 (5 bases). Trimming pared 3 bases from V and 2 bases from J, leaving 8 bases between. CDR3 length: 14 amino acids. Germline lookup yields CDR1 DFQATT and CDR2 SNEGSKA (reference sequence). CDR3 loop: CSASRATYNSPLHF. The DNA of the CDR3 is TGCAGTGCTAGCAGGGCTACCTATAATTCACCCCTCCACTTT.

Many counts were recorded for this clonotype. V usage is TRBV18 and J usage is TRBJ2-5; D uncertain. The V gene lost 5 bases and the J gene lost 3 bases, with 10 bases spanning the gap. Per germline, CDR1 KGHSH and CDR2 LQKENI. The CDR3 covers 13 residues. CDR3 sequence reads: CASSSTREETQYF. Here the CDR3 DNA reads TGTGCCAGCTCATCGACTCGGGAAGAGACCCAGTACTTC.

V usage is TRBV7-8 and J usage is TRBJ2-1, with 12 bases aligning to TRBD2. Germline trimming cut 5 bases from V and 10 bases from J; bases unmatched to any gene: 9. Germline V lookup: CDR1 SGHVS, CDR2 FQNEAQ. The length of the CDR3 is 15 residues. The CDR3, as DNA: TGTGCCAGCAGCCCCGGACTAGCGGGAACCATCGAGCAGTTCTTC. Translated: CASSPGLAGTIEQFF.

This clonotype is labeled medium-sized. The chain combines TRBV12-3 or TRBV12-4 with TRBJ1-5; D is unresolved. The CDR3 sequence is 12 residues long. Trimming stripped 1 base from V and 4 bases from J, with 2 bases between. CDR3 in DNA: TGTGCCAGCAGTTTAGGGAATCAGCCCCAGCATTTT. This codes for CASSLGNQPQHF.

This clonotype has a count of ten or more. The chain employs TRBV12-3 or TRBV12-4 and TRBJ2-2; unclear D gene. Trimming shortened V by 3 bases and J by 3 bases, and 2 bases separated the two germline ends. This CDR3 spans 12 amino acids. The CDR3 coding sequence is TGTGCCAGCAGTTTTTACACCGGGGAGCTGTTTTTT. It encodes CASSFYTGELFF.

There are many counts of this clonotype. The CDR3 loop is CSVEWAKGEETQYF. The CDR3 bases are TGCAGCGTTGAATGGGCAAAAGGCGAGGAGACCCAGTACTTC. J is TRBJ2-5 and V is TRBV29-1, with D uncertain. Germline assignment: CDR1 SQVTM and CDR2 ANQGSEA. There are 14 residues in the CDR3. The V and J ends lost 2 bases and 5 bases respectively, with 15 bases between them.

This clonotype was seen many times. V is TRBV9 and J is TRBJ2-1; TRBD2 is a possible D gene (7 bases). This CDR3 is 16 amino acids long. CDR1 is SGDLS and CDR2 is YYNGEE in the germline V gene. V shed 4 bases and J shed 9 bases, with 23 bases lying between them. For the CDR3, the DNA is TGTGCCAGCAGCCCCCGTAGTGGGGGGGCCCCTAGTGAGCAGTTCTTC. Amino acids: CASSPRSGGAPSEQFF.

For this clonotype: A junction end diverges from the germline sequence, so it may reflect a read error. This chain links TRBV10-3 with TRBJ2-3; 8 bases align to TRBD2. Germline CDR1 is ENHRY and CDR2 is SYGVKD. This CDR3 is 17 amino acids long. CDR3 region: CAFSDITGGPSTDTQYF. Here the CDR3 DNA reads TGTGCCTTCAGTGATATAACGGGAGGGCCCTCGACAGATACGCAGTATTTT.

Ten or more counts support this clonotype. This chain connects TRBV10-3 to TRBJ2-3; D is unclear. The CDR3 consists of 13 residues. The germline CDR1 and CDR2 sequences are ENHRY and SYGVKD. V was trimmed by 0 bases and J by 2 bases, leaving 3 bases between them. The CDR3 DNA follows: TGTGCCATCAGTGAGTCGGTCACAGATACGCAGTATTTT. It is translated as CAISESVTDTQYF.

In its sample, this clonotype was seen many times. The chain has TRBV7-2 and TRBJ1-1, with 9 bases aligning to TRBD1. CDR1 SGHTA and CDR2 FQGNSA come from the germline V gene. The CDR3 runs 14 residues. Germline trimming cut 2 bases from V and 4 bases from J; bases unmatched to any gene: 2. The CDR3 protein is CASSLRQGGTEAFF. CDR3 DNA: TGTGCCAGCAGCTTACGACAGGGGGGCACTGAAGCTTTCTTT.

The chain carries TRBV30 and TRBJ2-5, with a possible D match to TRBD1 (6 bases). Per germline, CDR1 GTSNPN and CDR2 SVGIG (reference sequence). The ends were cut back, 3 bases at V and 1 base at J, with 12 bases in the middle. This CDR3 spans 14 amino acids. CDR3 coding DNA: TGTGCCTGGAGCAGAGACAGGACCCAAGAGACCCAGTACTTC. Its protein product is CAWSRDRTQETQYF.

The chain recombines TRBV7-6 with TRBJ2-6; D is uncertain. This CDR3 comprises 15 residues. Germline V lookup: CDR1 SGHVS, CDR2 FNYEAQ. Trimming removed 0 bases from V and 0 bases from J, with 3 bases in between. The CDR3 is CASSLADSGANVLTF. The CDR3 DNA is TGTGCCAGCAGCTTAGCGGACTCTGGGGCCAACGTCCTGACTTTC.

This clonotype has a count of ten or more. V gene TRBV29-1 combines with J gene TRBJ2-3; D is possibly TRBD1 or TRBD2 (6 bases each). This CDR3 is 16 amino acids long. In germline, CDR1 is SQVTM, CDR2 ANQGSEA. V shed 4 bases and J shed 2 bases, with 19 bases lying between them. Here the CDR3 reads CSVVPPGGGLTDTQYF. The CDR3 nucleotides are TGCAGCGTTGTGCCACCCGGGGGCGGTCTCACAGATACGCAGTATTTT.

Only a few counts were recorded for this clonotype. DNA for the CDR3: TGTGCCAGCGGACTAGATCTGAATCAGCCCCAGCATTTT. It codes for CASGLDLNQPQHF. The rearrangement uses TRBV2 and TRBJ1-5; no firm D call. Germline V gene data show CDR1 as SNHLY and CDR2 as FYNNEI. This CDR3 comprises 13 residues. Trimming pared 8 bases from V and 4 bases from J, leaving 12 bases between.

This clonotype was counted between two and nine times. DNA of the CDR3: TGTGCCAGCAAGGGGCCGGGACTAGAGGTTGACGAGCAGTACTTC. It yields the protein CASKGPGLEVDEQYF. The rearrangement joins TRBV28 to TRBJ2-7; 8 nucleotides match TRBD2. CDR3 length equals 15 residues. Germline V gene lookup returns CDR1 MDHEN and CDR2 SYDVKM. The V segment lost 7 bases and the J segment 5 bases; nucleotides outside the gene matches: 13.

This clonotype showed up many times. The CDR3 DNA sequence: TGTGCCAGCCTTGTGAGCGGGGAGCTGTTTTTT. Amino acids: CASLVSGELFF. The V gene is TRBV6-6, the J gene TRBJ2-2; no definite D call. V dropped 8 bases and J dropped 7 bases, with 8 bases sitting between them. Germline loops: CDR1 MNHNY, CDR2 SVGAGI (reference sequence). CDR3 length equals 11 residues.

This clonotype has a count of ten or more. V is TRBV18 and J is TRBJ2-3, with TRBD2 identical over 10 bases. With 3 bases clipped from V and 2 bases from J, the junction kept 5 bases outside the gene matches. Germline CDR1 is KGHSH and CDR2 is LQKENI. This CDR3 region has 16 residues. The CDR3 DNA reads as TGTGCCAGCTCACCGTCTAGCGGGGGTCTCACAGATACGCAGTATTTT. This sequence encodes CASSPSSGGLTDTQYF.

This clonotype was recorded many times. The rearrangement links TRBV20-1 to TRBJ2-2, with D unclear. Germline CDR1 and CDR2: DFQATT and SNEGSKA (reference sequence). V shed 0 bases and J shed 1 base, with 9 bases lying between them. The CDR3 spans 15 residues. The CDR3 spells CSARDQARNTGELFF. The CDR3 DNA follows: TGCAGTGCTAGAGATCAGGCGAGGAACACCGGGGAGCTGTTTTTT.

This clonotype was counted many times. V and J are TRBV12-3 or TRBV12-4 and TRBJ2-7; no clear D gene. V gave up 1 base and J gave up 2 bases, with 9 bases separating them. The CDR3 runs 14 residues. The CDR3 DNA reads TGTGCCAGCAGTTTAGAGGAAAGACCCTACGAGCAGTACTTC. Protein product: CASSLEERPYEQYF.

The chain carries TRBV12-3 or TRBV12-4 and TRBJ2-7; D possibly uses TRBD1 or TRBD2 (5 bases each). The CDR3 spans 12 residues. Trimming left V 8 bases short and J 3 bases short, with 11 bases between. The CDR3 loop reads CASGLGDYEQYF. DNA of the CDR3: TGTGCCAGCGGGCTGGGGGACTACGAGCAGTACTTC.

There are many counts of this clonotype. V gene TRBV12-3 or TRBV12-4 combines with J gene TRBJ1-2, with 7 bases fitting TRBD1. The CDR3 extends over 15 amino acids. The trim removed 7 bases at V and 3 bases at J, leaving 11 bases unmatched. The CDR3 loop reads CASNNRGRTHYGYTF. The DNA for the CDR3 is TGTGCCAGCAATAATAGGGGGCGAACTCACTATGGCTACACCTTC.

This rearrangement joins TRBV28 to TRBJ2-7; 7 bases match TRBD2. With V trimmed by 7 bases and J by 4 bases, 22 bases remained unmatched. The CDR3 covers 18 residues. Germline V gives CDR1 MDHEN, CDR2 SYDVKM. The CDR3 DNA follows: TGTGCCAGCAAAGCAACTTCCGCGGGGGAGACTCCCCCGTACGAGCAGTACTTC. Residues: CASKATSAGETPPYEQYF.

This clonotype has a count of ten or more. The gene calls are TRBV5-1 and TRBJ2-4; the D gene is possibly TRBD2 (6 bases). Trimming took 5 bases from V and 5 from J, leaving 26 bases between them. The V gene's germline CDR1 is SGHRS and CDR2 YFSETQ. The CDR3 is made up of 18 amino acids. Here the CDR3 DNA reads TGCGCCAGCAGTATCGGTAGGAGGCAGGGAGGTTTGGAAAACATTCAGTACTTC. Protein product: CASSIGRRQGGLENIQYF.

This clonotype was observed at least ten times. V gene TRBV2 combines with J gene TRBJ2-3, with D uncertain. Trimming shortened V by 6 bases and J by 6 bases, and 22 bases separated the two germline ends. The germline V gene has CDR1 SNHLY and CDR2 FYNNEI. This CDR3 is built from 16 residues. CDR3 sequence (DNA): TGTGCCAGCAGAGTCCGGACGAAAGGGATCCACGATACGCAGTATTTT. Encoded protein: CASRVRTKGIHDTQYF.

In nucleotides, the CDR3 is TGTGCCAGCAGCCCAACTAGCGGGGGAAAGGAGACCCAGTACTTC. Amino acids: CASSPTSGGKETQYF. The V call is TRBV3-1, the J call TRBJ2-5; 11 bases agree with TRBD2. This CDR3 has 15 residues. After removal of 4 bases from V and 5 bases from J, the junction contained 6 bases not matched to a gene. In germline, CDR1 is LGHDT, CDR2 YNNKEL (reference sequence).

This clonotype was recorded many times. The J gene is TRBJ1-4, the V gene TRBV5-1, with TRBD1 matching over 7 bases. The J segment lost 5 bases and the V segment lost 3 bases, leaving 10 bases of the junction unmatched. The CDR3 spans 16 residues. Looked up from germline, CDR1 is SGHRS and CDR2 is YFSETQ. CDR3 sequence (DNA): TGCGCCAGCAGCTCTAAACAGGGGAACCGAAATGAAAAACTGTTTTTT. Protein: CASSSKQGNRNEKLFF. The complete variable domain, with remaining parts taken from reference TRBV5-1 and TRBJ1-4, reads KAGVTQTPRYLIKTRGQQVTLSCSPISGHRSVSWYQQTPGQGLQFLFEYFSETQRNKGNFPGRFSGRQFSNSRSEMNVSTLELGDSALYLCASSSKQGNRNEKLFFGSGTQLSVL.

This clonotype was detected only a few times. The J gene is TRBJ2-3, the V gene TRBV6-5; the D is unclear. CDR1 is MNHEY, CDR2 SVGAGI, per germline. The CDR3 consists of 13 residues. Trimming took off 2 bases at V and 1 base at J, with 4 bases between the two ends. CDR3 in DNA: TGTGCCAGCAGTTACCCCGGCACAGATACGCAGTATTTT. Its translation is CASSYPGTDTQYF.

This clonotype has ten or more counts. The gene calls are TRBV2 and TRBJ2-1, with D maybe TRBD2 (5 bases). CDR3 length equals 15 residues. Germline CDR1 reads SNHLY; CDR2 reads FYNNEI. V lost 3 bases and J lost 7, with 16 bases in between. The CDR3, as DNA: TGTGCCAGCAGTGAGGAAAGAGGGTCAGGTAATGAGCAGTTCTTC. Its protein is CASSEERGSGNEQFF.

V is TRBV5-4 and J is TRBJ2-1; D may be TRBD1 (5 bases). Per the germline V gene, CDR1 is SGHNT and CDR2 is YYREEE (reference sequence). The ends were cut back, 4 bases at V and 2 bases at J, with 13 bases in the middle. This CDR3 spans 15 amino acids. CDR3 coding DNA: TGTGCCAGCAGCCATACAGGTTTGCCCTACAATGAGCAGTTCTTC. Translating gives CASSHTGLPYNEQFF.